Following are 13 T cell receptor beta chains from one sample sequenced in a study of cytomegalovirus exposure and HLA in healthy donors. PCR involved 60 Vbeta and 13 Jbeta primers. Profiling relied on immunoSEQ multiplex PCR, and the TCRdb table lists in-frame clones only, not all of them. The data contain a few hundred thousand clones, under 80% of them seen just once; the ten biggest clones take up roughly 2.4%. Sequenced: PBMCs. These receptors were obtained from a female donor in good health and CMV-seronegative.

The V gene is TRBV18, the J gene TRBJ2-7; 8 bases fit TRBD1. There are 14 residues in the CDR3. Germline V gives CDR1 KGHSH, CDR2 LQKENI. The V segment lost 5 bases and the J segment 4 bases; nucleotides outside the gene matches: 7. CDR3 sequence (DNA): TGTGCCAGCTCAGAGGACAGGGTAGGGTACGAGCAGTACTTC. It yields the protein CASSEDRVGYEQYF.

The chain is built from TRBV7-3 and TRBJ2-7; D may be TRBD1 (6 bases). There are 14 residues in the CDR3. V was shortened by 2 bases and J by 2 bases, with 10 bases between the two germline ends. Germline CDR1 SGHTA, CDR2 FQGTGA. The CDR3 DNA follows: TGTGCCAGCAGCTTATCAGGGGACCCCTACGAGCAGTACTTC. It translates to CASSLSGDPYEQYF. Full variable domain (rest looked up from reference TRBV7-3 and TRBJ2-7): GAGVSQTPSNKVTEKGKYVELRCDPISGHTALYWYRQSLGQGPEFLIYFQGTGAADDSGLPNDRFFAVRPEGSVSTLKIQRTERGDSAVYLCASSLSGDPYEQYFGPGTRLTVT.

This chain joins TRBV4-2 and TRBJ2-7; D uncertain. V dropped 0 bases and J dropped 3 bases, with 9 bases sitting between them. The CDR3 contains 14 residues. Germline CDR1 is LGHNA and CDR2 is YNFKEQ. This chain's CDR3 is CASSQDRGSYEQYF. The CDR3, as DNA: TGTGCCAGCAGCCAAGACCGTGGTAGCTACGAGCAGTACTTC.

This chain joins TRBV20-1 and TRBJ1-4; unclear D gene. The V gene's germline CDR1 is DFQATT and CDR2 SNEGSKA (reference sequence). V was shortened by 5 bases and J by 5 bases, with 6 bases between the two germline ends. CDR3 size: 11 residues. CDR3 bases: TGCAGTGCTGAGAGAAATGAAAAACTGTTTTTT. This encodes CSAERNEKLFF.

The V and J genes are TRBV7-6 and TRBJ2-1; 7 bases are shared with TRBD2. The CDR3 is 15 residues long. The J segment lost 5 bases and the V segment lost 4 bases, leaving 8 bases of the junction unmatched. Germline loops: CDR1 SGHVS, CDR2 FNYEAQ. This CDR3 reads CASSSLAEKNNEQFF. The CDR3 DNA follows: TGTGCCAGCAGCTCTCTAGCGGAAAAGAACAATGAGCAGTTCTTC.

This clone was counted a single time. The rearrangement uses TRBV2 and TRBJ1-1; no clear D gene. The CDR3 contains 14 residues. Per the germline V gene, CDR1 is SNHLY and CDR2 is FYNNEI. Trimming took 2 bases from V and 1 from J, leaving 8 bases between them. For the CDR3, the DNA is TGTGCCAGCAGTGAACGGTACAGGAACACTGAAGCTTTCTTT. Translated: CASSERYRNTEAFF.

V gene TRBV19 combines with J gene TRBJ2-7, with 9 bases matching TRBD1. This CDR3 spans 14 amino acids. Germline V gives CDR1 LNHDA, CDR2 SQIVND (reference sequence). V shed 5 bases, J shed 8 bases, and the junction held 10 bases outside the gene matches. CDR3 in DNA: TGTGCCAGTAGTGGGACAGGGATAGACGGGCAGCAGTACTTC. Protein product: CASSGTGIDGQQYF.

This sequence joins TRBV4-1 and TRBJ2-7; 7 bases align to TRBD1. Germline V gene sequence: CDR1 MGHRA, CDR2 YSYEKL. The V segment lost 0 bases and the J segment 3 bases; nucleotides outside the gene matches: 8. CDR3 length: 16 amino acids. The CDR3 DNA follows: TGCGCCAGCAGCCAAGATCCACAGGGGAAGATCTACGAGCAGTACTTC. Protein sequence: CASSQDPQGKIYEQYF.

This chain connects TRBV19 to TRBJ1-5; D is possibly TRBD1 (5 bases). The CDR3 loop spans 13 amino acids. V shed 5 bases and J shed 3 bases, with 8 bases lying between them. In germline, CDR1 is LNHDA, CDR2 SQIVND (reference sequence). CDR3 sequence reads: CASSGADNQPQHF. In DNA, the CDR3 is TGTGCCAGTAGTGGGGCTGACAATCAGCCCCAGCATTTT.

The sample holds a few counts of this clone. The CDR3: CASSLEGGYEQYF. The CDR3 DNA sequence: TGCGCCAGCAGCTTGGAGGGGGGGTACGAGCAGTACTTC. The gene calls are TRBV5-1 and TRBJ2-5; D may be TRBD2 (7 bases). Matching the DNA end better, TRBJ2-7 makes the J call doubtful. This CDR3 region has 13 residues. Germline loops: CDR1 SGHRS, CDR2 YFSETQ.

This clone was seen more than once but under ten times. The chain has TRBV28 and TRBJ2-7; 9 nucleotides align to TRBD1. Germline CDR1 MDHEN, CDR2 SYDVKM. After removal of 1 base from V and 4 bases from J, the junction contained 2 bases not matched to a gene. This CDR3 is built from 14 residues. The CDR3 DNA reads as TGTGCCAGCAGTTTATTGGGACAGGGTTACGAGCAGTACTTC. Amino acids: CASSLLGQGYEQYF.

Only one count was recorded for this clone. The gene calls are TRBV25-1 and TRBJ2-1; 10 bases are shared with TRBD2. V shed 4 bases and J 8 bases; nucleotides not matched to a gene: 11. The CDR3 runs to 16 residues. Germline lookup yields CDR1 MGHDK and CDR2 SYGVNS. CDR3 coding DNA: TGTGCCAGCAGTGGGGATAAGAGCGGGAGGGTTGATGAGCAGTTCTTC. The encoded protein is CASSGDKSGRVDEQFF. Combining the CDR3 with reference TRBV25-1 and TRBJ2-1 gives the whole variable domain EADIYQTPRYLVIGTGKKITLECSQTMGHDKMYWYQQDPGMELHLIHYSYGVNSTEKGDLSSESTVSRIRTEHFPLTLESARPSHTSQYLCASSGDKSGRVDEQFFGPGTRLTVL.

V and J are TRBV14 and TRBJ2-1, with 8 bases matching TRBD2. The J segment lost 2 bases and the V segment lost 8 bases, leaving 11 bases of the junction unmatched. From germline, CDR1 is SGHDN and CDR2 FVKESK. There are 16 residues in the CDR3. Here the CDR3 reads CASQVSGGRTYNEQFF. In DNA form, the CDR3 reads TGTGCCAGCCAGGTGTCGGGGGGGAGAACCTACAATGAGCAGTTCTTC.